The 21 T cell receptor beta chains below were found in one sample sequenced in a study of cytomegalovirus exposure and HLA in healthy donors. This PCR relied on a set of 60 Vbeta primers and 13 Jbeta primers. Assay used: immunoSEQ multiplex PCR; TCRdb lists only in-frame clones, some missing. The table shows 200,000 to 250,000 clones, with around 80% occurring only once. Source material: PBMCs. The receptors derive from a woman in her sixties or seventies in good health and CMV-seropositive.

The genes are TRBV7-2 and TRBJ2-5, with 14 bases fitting TRBD2. The J segment lost 5 bases and the V segment lost 0 bases, leaving 2 bases of the junction unmatched. The germline V gene has CDR1 SGHTA and CDR2 FQGNSA. The CDR3 contains 16 residues. The CDR3 coding sequence is TGTGCCAGCAGCTTAGCGACTAGCGGGGGGGCTGAGACCCAGTACTTC. Protein product: CASSLATSGGAETQYF. Full variable domain (rest looked up from reference TRBV7-2 and TRBJ2-5): GAGVSQSPSNKVTEKGKDVELRCDPISGHTALYWYRQSLGQGLEFLIYFQGNSAPDKSGLPSDRFSAERTGGSVSTLTIQRTQQEDSAVYLCASSLATSGGAETQYFGPGTRLLVL.

CDR3 nucleotides: TGTGCCAGTAGTACCGGGATTAGAGGTGAGCAGTTCTTC. Translation: CASSTGIRGEQFF. The V and J genes are TRBV19 and TRBJ2-1, with a weak D call TRBD2 (5 bases). This CDR3 contains 13 residues. The ends were cut back, 4 bases at V and 9 bases at J, with 13 bases in the middle. Germline lookup yields CDR1 LNHDA and CDR2 SQIVND (reference sequence). Together with reference TRBV19 and TRBJ2-1, the CDR3 gives the full variable domain: DGGITQSPKYLFRKEGQNVTLSCEQNLNHDAMYWYRQDPGQGLRLIYYSQIVNDFQKGDIAEGYSVSREKKESFPLTVTSAQKNPTAFYLCASSTGIRGEQFFGPGTRLTVL.

The gene calls are TRBV12-5 and TRBJ2-2; a possible D gene is TRBD2 (6 bases). Trimming took 0 bases from V and 5 from J, leaving 10 bases between them. This CDR3 spans 15 amino acids. The germline V gene encodes CDR1 LGHNT and CDR2 FRNRAP. CDR3 sequence reads: CASGLVIAETGELFF. The CDR3 coding sequence is TGTGCTAGTGGTTTGGTTATAGCGGAGACCGGGGAGCTGTTTTTT. Combining the CDR3 with reference TRBV12-5 and TRBJ2-2 gives the whole variable domain DARVTQTPRHKVTEMGQEVTMRCQPILGHNTVFWYRQTMMQGLELLAYFRNRAPLDDSGMPKDRFSAEMPDATLATLKIQPSEPRDSAVYFCASGLVIAETGELFFGEGSRLTVL.

This clone was picked up a small number of times. The chain links TRBV6-5 to TRBJ1-5, with D possibly being TRBD1 (5 bases). CDR3 length: 15 amino acids. Germline V gene data show CDR1 as MNHEY and CDR2 as SVGAGI. V was pared by 3 bases and J by 0 bases, with 9 bases between. The CDR3 loop is CASSYTGRSNQPQHF. The CDR3 DNA reads as TGTGCCAGCAGTTATACAGGCCGTAGCAATCAGCCCCAGCATTTT.

The genes are TRBV18 and TRBJ1-4, with TRBD1 matching 11 bases. The germline gives CDR1 KGHSH, CDR2 LQKENI. The CDR3 runs 15 residues. V trimming: 2 bases; J trimming: 6 bases; junction bases outside the gene matches: 2. This CDR3 is CASSPRTGGDEKLFF. CDR3 bases: TGTGCCAGCTCACCAAGGACAGGGGGCGATGAAAAACTGTTTTTT.

This clone was found once. This chain joins TRBV30 and TRBJ2-3; D is undetermined. Trimming shortened V by 8 bases and J by 3 bases, and 12 bases separated the two germline ends. Germline CDR1 reads GTSNPN; CDR2 reads SVGIG (reference sequence). This CDR3 contains 12 residues. The DNA for the CDR3 is TGTGCCGGAGCGTTTCTGACAGATACGCAGTATTTT. Translation gives CAGAFLTDTQYF.

This clone was detected only a few times. The chain carries TRBV18 and TRBJ2-1; 10 bases are shared with TRBD2. The V gene end was trimmed by 3 bases and the J gene end by 9 bases; junction bases not matched to a gene: 11. The germline gives CDR1 KGHSH, CDR2 LQKENI. The CDR3 sequence is 16 residues long. CDR3 bases: TGTGCCAGCTCACCGACGAGCGGGGGGGCCGAGAGTGAGCAGTTCTTC. Its translation: CASSPTSGGAESEQFF.

The V gene is TRBV9, the J gene TRBJ1-3; a weak D match, TRBD1 (6 bases). The CDR3 has 15 residues. V was pared by 4 bases and J by 0 bases, with 11 bases between. The germline CDR1 and CDR2 sequences are SGDLS and YYNGEE. CDR3 bases: TGTGCCAGCAGCCCGACAGGCGCCTCTGGAAACACCATATATTTT. It encodes CASSPTGASGNTIYF.

This rearrangement joins TRBV7-6 to TRBJ2-2; D gene unclear. In germline, CDR1 is SGHVS, CDR2 FNYEAQ. The CDR3 extends over 12 amino acids. V dropped 5 bases and J dropped 3 bases, with 4 bases sitting between them. The CDR3: CASSPHTGELFF. CDR3 DNA: TGTGCCAGCAGCCCTCACACCGGGGAGCTGTTTTTT.

A word on this clone: The junction does not match germline at one end; this may be a read error. V and J are TRBV7-6 and TRBJ2-1, with 13 positions matching TRBD2. CDR1 is SGHVS, CDR2 FNYEAQ, per germline. The CDR3 length is 12 residues. The CDR3 loop reads CASSSRGTSGVF. The CDR3 DNA sequence: TGTGCCAGCAGCTCGAGGGGGACTAGCGGGGTCTTC.

The genes are TRBV10-2 and TRBJ1-1, with 7 bases that match TRBD1. Germline V lookup: CDR1 WSHSY, CDR2 SAAADI. The CDR3 sequence is 14 residues long. V dropped 2 bases and J dropped 9; count of bases not matched to a gene: 9. The CDR3 protein is CASSERQVGGKAFF. The CDR3 bases are TGCGCCAGCAGTGAGAGGCAGGTAGGGGGCAAAGCTTTCTTT.

The chain employs TRBV5-4 and TRBJ2-7, with TRBD1 identical over 7 bases. The CDR3 is 17 residues long. The trim removed 4 bases at V and 0 bases at J, leaving 13 bases unmatched. Germline V gene data show CDR1 as SGHNT and CDR2 as YYREEE (reference sequence). Here the CDR3 DNA reads TGTGCCAGCAGCGGACGCTCCGGGACAGCGAGCTCCTACGAGCAGTACTTC. Protein: CASSGRSGTASSYEQYF.

To note about this clone: This specimen includes other DNA sequences encoding the same CDR3. The genes are TRBV6-4 and TRBJ2-2; D might be TRBD2 (5 bases). CDR3 size: 14 residues. The V end was cut by 3 bases, the J end by 1 base, with 6 bases between. CDR1 MRHNA and CDR2 SNTAGT come from the germline V gene. DNA of the CDR3: TGTGCCAGCAGTGAAGGACTGAACACCGGGGAGCTGTTTTTT. Its protein product is CASSEGLNTGELFF.

Remarks on this clone: At one of its ends the junction is not consistent with the germline gene, which may arise from a read error. This sequence joins TRBV6-1 and TRBJ1-2, with D hard to call. The CDR3 runs 13 residues. Per the germline V gene, CDR1 is MNHNS and CDR2 is SASEGT. Here the CDR3 DNA reads TGTGCCAGCAGTGAATACCCTCGGTTACGCGGATGCTTC. Translation gives CASSEYPRLRGCF.

This rearrangement joins TRBV29-1 to TRBJ2-1, with D possibly matching TRBD2 (6 bases). Germline V gives CDR1 SQVTM, CDR2 ANQGSEA. Between the trimmed V and J ends, which lost 4 bases and 2 bases, there was a span of 15 bases. The CDR3 spans 15 residues. Written as DNA, the CDR3 is TGCAGCGTTGCCCCGGCCGGGGGTCCCTACAATGAGCAGTTCTTC. Amino acid sequence: CSVAPAGGPYNEQFF.

V is TRBV5-4 and J is TRBJ1-1, with D uncertain. Trimming pared 4 bases from V and 5 bases from J, leaving 9 bases between. Germline CDR1 SGHNT, CDR2 YYREEE (reference sequence). The CDR3 consists of 12 residues. CDR3 DNA sequence: TGTGCCAGCAGCCTAACTAGAACTGAAGCTTTCTTT. Translating gives CASSLTRTEAFF. The variable domain in full, completed from reference TRBV5-4 and TRBJ1-1, reads ETGVTQSPTHLIKTRGQQVTLRCSSQSGHNTVSWYQQALGQGPQFIFQYYREEENGRGNFPPRFSGLQFPNYSSELNVNALELDDSALYLCASSLTRTEAFFGQGTRLTVV.

The chain has TRBV7-2 and TRBJ2-5; a weak D match, TRBD2 (6 bases). The end of the DNA is better explained by TRBJ2-7, so the J call may be wrong. Germline lookup yields CDR1 SGHTA and CDR2 FQGNSA. CDR3 size: 16 residues. The CDR3: CASSPRAGSSGSEQYF. The CDR3 bases are TGTGCCAGCAGCCCCAGGGCGGGATCTTCCGGGAGCGAGCAGTACTTC.

This clone was seen a handful of times. This rearrangement joins TRBV19 to TRBJ1-1; 10 positions agree with TRBD1. Germline lookup yields CDR1 LNHDA and CDR2 SQIVND (reference sequence). The CDR3 length is 15 residues. V shed 5 bases and J 1 base; nucleotides not matched to a gene: 4. This CDR3 reads CASSRWTGGNTEAFF. The DNA for the CDR3 is TGTGCCAGTAGTCGATGGACAGGGGGGAACACTGAAGCTTTCTTT. Full variable domain (remainder filled in from reference TRBV19 and TRBJ1-1): DGGITQSPKYLFRKEGQNVTLSCEQNLNHDAMYWYRQDPGQGLRLIYYSQIVNDFQKGDIAEGYSVSREKKESFPLTVTSAQKNPTAFYLCASSRWTGGNTEAFFGQGTRLTVV.

This clone was counted once. J is TRBJ1-1 and V is TRBV11-2, with 7 bases that match TRBD1. Germline loops: CDR1 SGHAT, CDR2 FQNNGV. V lost 5 bases to trimming and J lost 0 bases; unmatched junction nucleotides: 6. CDR3 length equals 15 residues. The CDR3 coding sequence is TGTGCCAGCAGCCCCCGGACAGGAGTGAACACTGAAGCTTTCTTT. Its translation: CASSPRTGVNTEAFF.

The rearrangement joins TRBV5-1 to TRBJ1-4; 9 bases match TRBD1. The germline gives CDR1 SGHRS, CDR2 YFSETQ. The CDR3 covers 15 residues. The V and J ends lost 4 bases and 3 bases, in that order; junction bases with no gene match: 4. CDR3 sequence reads: CASSPGTGSNEKLFF. CDR3 bases: TGCGCCAGCAGCCCTGGGACAGGGTCTAATGAAAAACTGTTTTTT.

The chain has TRBV19 and TRBJ2-7, with TRBD1 as a possible D gene (5 bases). The CDR3 contains 13 residues. Germline loops: CDR1 LNHDA, CDR2 SQIVND (reference sequence). Trimming stripped 4 bases from V and 2 bases from J, with 9 bases between. CDR3 amino acids: CASSTGKAYEQYF. The CDR3, as DNA: TGTGCCAGTAGTACAGGGAAGGCCTACGAGCAGTACTTC.